This entry lists 25 T cell receptor beta chains sequenced from one sample in a study of response to subunit inactivated influenza vaccine. TCRdb used MiXCR to reprocess the RT-PCR reads, holding one entry per CDR3 protein. The table records hundreds of thousands of distinct CDR3 sequences, around 8% of them present only once. The sequenced sample was PBMCs from blood, obtained less than 30 months after vaccination. The receptors were sampled from a man between 50 and 69 years old who received an inactivated influenza vaccine.

This clonotype came up a few times. The rearrangement uses TRBV12-3 or TRBV12-4 and TRBJ2-1; 8 nucleotides line up with TRBD1. This CDR3 is built from 13 residues. V trimming: 5 bases; J trimming: 9 bases; junction bases outside the gene matches: 6. CDR3 loop: CASSPQTGVEQFF. The DNA of the CDR3 is TGTGCCAGCAGTCCTCAGACAGGGGTTGAGCAGTTCTTC.

In its sample, this clonotype was seen once. This CDR3 is missing its conserved last phenylalanine or tryptophan, likely due to a read error. This chain links TRBV18 with TRBJ2-7; D might be TRBD1 (6 bases). CDR1 and CDR2 from the germline V gene are KGHSH and LQKENI. Trimming removed 4 bases at V and 3 bases at J, with 10 bases between. This CDR3 is 13 amino acids long. This CDR3 reads CASSQGQNYEQYS. Written as DNA, the CDR3 is TGTGCCAGCTCACAAGGACAGAACTACGAGCAGTACTCC.

This chain uses TRBV4-3 with TRBJ2-7; 7 bases match TRBD1. There are 14 residues in the CDR3. Germline lookup yields CDR1 LGHNA and CDR2 YSLEER. V was pared by 4 bases and J by 5 bases, with 8 bases of the junction left unmatched. As DNA, the CDR3 is TGCGCCAGCAGCCGGGTGCCAGGGGGAAACGAGCAGTACTTC. Its protein product is CASSRVPGGNEQYF.

This chain connects TRBV7-6 to TRBJ1-5; 10 bases map to TRBD1. Germline assignment: CDR1 SGHVS and CDR2 FNYEAQ. The CDR3 contains 16 residues. Trimming removed 1 base from V and 6 bases from J; junction bases left unmatched: 6. The CDR3 bases are TGTGCCAGCAGCTTAGGGACAGGGGGTAGGGGTCAGCCCCAGCATTTT. Protein sequence: CASSLGTGGRGQPQHF.

Remarks on this clonotype: A much larger clone is a single base away; this may be a read error. V usage is TRBV18 and J usage is TRBJ2-3; D may be TRBD1 (5 bases). The CDR3 loop spans 15 amino acids. The V gene lost 3 bases and the J gene lost 2 bases, with 12 bases spanning the gap. From germline, CDR1 is KGHSH and CDR2 LQKENI. The CDR3: CASSPGRHNTDTQYF. CDR3 DNA: TGTGCCAGCTCACCGGGGCGACACAACACAGATACGCAGTATTTT.

This clonotype was counted a few times. The chain carries TRBV15 and TRBJ2-6; 8 nucleotides align to TRBD1. With 1 base clipped from V and 3 bases from J, the junction kept 8 bases outside the gene matches. Germline assignment: CDR1 LNHNV and CDR2 YYDKDF (reference sequence). This CDR3 comprises 18 residues. The CDR3 nucleotides are TGTGCCACCAGCAGAGGGTGGACAGGGTCCGGTGGGGCCAACGTCCTGACTTTC. It codes for CATSRGWTGSGGANVLTF.

This clonotype came up many times. The chain employs TRBV20-1 and TRBJ2-3; D not certain. The germline V gene has CDR1 DFQATT and CDR2 SNEGSKA (reference sequence). Deletions cut 1 base from V and 5 bases from J, with 7 bases between. The CDR3 spans 12 residues. CDR3 loop: CSARVGIDTQYF. In DNA form, the CDR3 reads TGCAGTGCTAGAGTGGGGATAGATACGCAGTATTTT.

This clonotype was seen repeatedly, ten times or more. The DNA of the CDR3 is TGTGCCAGCAGCTCAACCCCTCAGGGAGCCGGTGATACGCAGTATTTT. It yields the protein CASSSTPQGAGDTQYF. The V and J genes are TRBV7-2 and TRBJ2-3; either TRBD1 or TRBD2 may supply D (5 bases each). CDR3 length: 16 amino acids. Germline CDR1 is SGHTA and CDR2 is FQGNSA. V was clipped by 4 bases and J by 6 bases, with 20 bases between them.

This clonotype showed up just a few times. The V gene is TRBV5-1, the J gene TRBJ2-7; TRBD2 is a possible D gene (5 bases). Germline V lookup: CDR1 SGHRS, CDR2 YFSETQ. V was shortened by 2 bases and J by 2 bases, with 11 bases between the two germline ends. The CDR3 loop spans 14 amino acids. The CDR3 sequence: CASSFEGVPYEQYF. The CDR3 coding sequence is TGCGCCAGCAGCTTTGAGGGAGTCCCCTACGAGCAGTACTTC.

The V gene is TRBV20-1, the J gene TRBJ1-5; 7 positions match TRBD1. From germline, CDR1 is DFQATT and CDR2 SNEGSKA (reference sequence). The CDR3 runs to 12 residues. The V gene end was trimmed by 6 bases and the J gene end by 6 bases; junction bases not matched to a gene: 5. CDR3 sequence (DNA): TGCAGTGCAAAGACAGGGTTTCAGCCCCAGCATTTT. It codes for CSAKTGFQPQHF.

J is TRBJ1-2 and V is TRBV4-1; D remains ambiguous. V lost 5 bases, J lost 2 bases, and 18 bases lay in between. The CDR3 sequence is 16 residues long. Per germline, CDR1 MGHRA and CDR2 YSYEKL. CDR3 sequence: CASSTLIVRSNYGYTF. The CDR3 nucleotides are TGCGCCAGCAGCACCTTAATAGTAAGGTCGAACTATGGCTACACCTTC.

There are a few counts of this clonotype. This sequence joins TRBV19 and TRBJ1-4; perhaps TRBD1 as D (5 bases). This CDR3 has 15 amino acids. Trimming shortened V by 1 base and J by 8 bases, and 14 bases separated the two germline ends. CDR1 and CDR2 from the germline V gene are LNHDA and SQIVND (reference sequence). In nucleotides, the CDR3 is TGTGCCAGTAGTATAGGACGGGGACCATCGGAAAAACTGTTTTTT. It encodes CASSIGRGPSEKLFF. The full variable domain, in which reference TRBV19 and TRBJ1-4 provide the parts outside the CDR3, is DGGITQSPKYLFRKEGQNVTLSCEQNLNHDAMYWYRQDPGQGLRLIYYSQIVNDFQKGDIAEGYSVSREKKESFPLTVTSAQKNPTAFYLCASSIGRGPSEKLFFGSGTQLSVL.

The chain is built from TRBV7-6 and TRBJ2-5; a weak D match, TRBD2 (6 bases). The germline gives CDR1 SGHVS, CDR2 FNYEAQ. The CDR3 spans 16 residues. Trimming left V 0 bases short and J 5 bases short, with 16 bases between. As DNA, the CDR3 is TGTGCCAGCAGCTTAGCTCTGCTAGCGAAGTTGGAGACCCAGTACTTC. Its translation is CASSLALLAKLETQYF.

This clonotype was counted at least ten times. The chain combines TRBV29-1 with TRBJ2-5, with a possible D match to TRBD2 (5 bases). Trimming stripped 6 bases from V and 5 bases from J, with 13 bases between. This CDR3 has 12 residues. Germline V gene lookup returns CDR1 SQVTM and CDR2 ANQGSEA. The CDR3 DNA reads as TGCAGCGTCCAGCCGGGGATGGAGACCCAGTACTTC. Protein product: CSVQPGMETQYF.

At least ten counts were recorded for this clonotype. The chain employs TRBV11-2 and TRBJ2-1; D perhaps matches TRBD2 (5 bases). The CDR3 has 15 residues. The V gene's germline CDR1 is SGHAT and CDR2 FQNNGV. V dropped 0 bases and J dropped 7 bases, with 13 bases sitting between them. In nucleotides, the CDR3 is TGTGCCAGCAGCTTAGATTGGGGTCCGGGGAATGAGCAGTTCTTC. Translating it yields CASSLDWGPGNEQFF.

The sample holds many counts of this clonotype. This sequence joins TRBV6-1 and TRBJ1-2, with TRBD1 identical over 9 bases. Germline assignment: CDR1 MNHNS and CDR2 SASEGT. V lost 6 bases to trimming and J lost 7 bases; unmatched junction nucleotides: 6. CDR3 length: 13 residues. The CDR3 DNA follows: TGTGCCAGCAGGCCACAGGGGGCAGGTGGCTACACCTTC. It codes for CASRPQGAGGYTF.

This clonotype was detected many times. The CDR3 DNA sequence: TGTGCCAGCAGTTTATCTGGGTCTAGCAATCAGCCCCAGCATTTT. Translating it yields CASSLSGSSNQPQHF. V and J are TRBV12-3 or TRBV12-4 and TRBJ1-5; D uncertain. The CDR3 extends over 15 amino acids. Trimming cost V 2 bases and J 0 bases, with 8 bases left between them.

Only a few counts were recorded for this clonotype. This chain uses TRBV6-1 with TRBJ2-2; TRBD2 aligns across 8 bases. The J segment lost 4 bases and the V segment lost 4 bases, leaving 5 bases of the junction unmatched. The CDR3 spans 15 residues. Germline lookup yields CDR1 MNHNS and CDR2 SASEGT. CDR3 residues: CASSVTSGPTGELFF. CDR3 sequence (DNA): TGTGCCAGCAGTGTTACTAGCGGACCCACCGGGGAGCTGTTTTTT.

In this sample, this clonotype turned up a few times. A read error may produce the germline difference seen at one junction end. The V call is TRBV9, the J call TRBJ2-1; 9 positions match TRBD2. Germline assignment: CDR1 SGDLS and CDR2 YYNGEE. The CDR3 sequence is 14 residues long. The CDR3 sequence: CVSSSGGSYNEQFF. CDR3 sequence (DNA): TGTGTCAGCAGTAGCGGGGGCTCCTACAATGAGCAGTTCTTC.

This clonotype was detected only a few times. The rearrangement uses TRBV7-2 and TRBJ2-4; D is possibly TRBD2 (6 bases). The V and J ends lost 1 base and 4 bases respectively, with 8 bases between them. Germline V gives CDR1 SGHTA, CDR2 FQGNSA. CDR3 length: 14 residues. For the CDR3, the DNA is TGTGCCAGCAGCTTAGGGGGGGAAAAAAACATTCAGTACTTC. Translation: CASSLGGEKNIQYF.

In this sample, this clonotype turned up a few times. This chain joins TRBV20-1 and TRBJ2-2, with D uncertain. V dropped 4 bases and J dropped 4 bases, with 16 bases sitting between them. The CDR3 is 15 amino acids. From germline, CDR1 is DFQATT and CDR2 SNEGSKA (reference sequence). CDR3 sequence: CSAIENIRFTGELFF. CDR3 nucleotide sequence: TGCAGTGCTATTGAAAATATCAGATTCACCGGGGAGCTGTTTTTT.

This clonotype was observed a handful of times. The chain has TRBV11-2 and TRBJ1-1; D is unclear. The CDR3 consists of 16 residues. Germline V CDR1 and CDR2: SGHAT, FQNNGV. Deletions cut 1 base from V and 0 bases from J, with 12 bases between. The CDR3 coding sequence is TGTGCCAGCAGCTTAGGACGGTGGACGATGAACACTGAAGCTTTCTTT. Translation: CASSLGRWTMNTEAFF.

This chain links TRBV7-2 with TRBJ2-7, with D perhaps TRBD1 (5 bases). Germline assignment: CDR1 SGHTA and CDR2 FQGNSA. This CDR3 region has 16 residues. Trimming left V 0 bases short and J 1 base short, with 13 bases between. As DNA, the CDR3 is TGTGCCAGCAGCTTAGCAGGTGGGGCTCAATCCTACGAGCAGTACTTC. It translates to CASSLAGGAQSYEQYF.

A note on this clonotype: A much larger clone sits a single nucleotide away, making a read error possible. This rearrangement joins TRBV28 to TRBJ2-1, with 11 nucleotides matching TRBD2. Trimming removed 8 bases from V and 2 bases from J; junction bases left unmatched: 5. This CDR3 region has 15 residues. Germline values: CDR1 MDHEN, CDR2 SYDVKM. The CDR3 protein is CASWGTSGTYNEQFF. The CDR3 DNA is TGTGCCAGCTGGGGGACTAGCGGTACCTACAATGAGCAGTTCTTC.

J is TRBJ2-1 and V is TRBV28; possibly TRBD2 for D (6 bases). Trimming left V 6 bases short and J 9 bases short, with 21 bases between. The CDR3 is 15 residues long. In germline, CDR1 is MDHEN, CDR2 SYDVKM. CDR3 sequence: CASRPSGTLRTEQFF. The CDR3 DNA is TGTGCCAGCAGACCCTCCGGGACTCTGAGGACTGAGCAGTTCTTC.